This T cell receptor beta chain was observed in a study of low-dose radiotherapy and immunotherapy resistance in tumors. Germline loops: CDR1 LGHNA, CDR2 YNFKEQ. V dropped 1 base and J dropped 6 bases, with 18 bases sitting between them. The CDR3 spans 16 residues. Both TCRalpha and TCRbeta chains were reverse transcribed with V-gene-specific primers. Amplification, which lasted around 18 PCR cycles, used a constant-region primer and V-primer adapter to amplify TCRs. Researchers amplified the isolated mRNA using in vitro transcription. MiXCR, applied by TCRdb to the reads, yields one record per CDR3 protein. Among roughly 76,000 distinct CDR3 sequences listed, approximately 20% were seen once. This clonotype came up many times. Noted time point: before trial treatment.

The source material was PBMCs, sampled before treatment. The sequence came from a male donor with prostate cancer. This chain uses TRBV4-2 with TRBJ1-1, with D possibly matching TRBD1 (5 bases). The CDR3 loop reads CASSQGPGSNPSEAFF. The DNA for the CDR3 is TGTGCCAGCAGCCAAGGCCCAGGGTCGAATCCCTCTGAAGCTTTCTTT.